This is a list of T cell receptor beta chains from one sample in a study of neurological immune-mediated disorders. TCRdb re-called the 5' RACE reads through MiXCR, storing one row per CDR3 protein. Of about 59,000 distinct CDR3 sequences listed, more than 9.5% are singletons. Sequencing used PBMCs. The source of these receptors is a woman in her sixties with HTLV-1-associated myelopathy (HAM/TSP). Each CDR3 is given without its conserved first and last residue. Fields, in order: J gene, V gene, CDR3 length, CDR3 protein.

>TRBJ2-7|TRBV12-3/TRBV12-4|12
ASSTGTVTYEQY
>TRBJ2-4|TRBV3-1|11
ASSQQGGDIQY
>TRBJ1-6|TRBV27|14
ASSLRGASYNSPLH
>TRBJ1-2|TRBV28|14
ASSRTLTGGNGGYT
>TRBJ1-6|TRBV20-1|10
SARGQGRPLH
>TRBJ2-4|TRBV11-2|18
ASSLAVTGTYSLAKNIQY
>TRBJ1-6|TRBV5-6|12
ASSHGENNSPLH
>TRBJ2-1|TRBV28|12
ASSPPDFYNEQF
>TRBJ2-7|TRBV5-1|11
ASSFSPTHEQY
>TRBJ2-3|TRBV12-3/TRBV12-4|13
ASSLSGRGTDTQY
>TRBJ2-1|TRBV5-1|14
ASSLGQIDLQYEQF
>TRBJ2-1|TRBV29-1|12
SEILGTGDNEQF
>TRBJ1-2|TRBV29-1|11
SVGDGQTYGYT
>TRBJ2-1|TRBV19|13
ASSPGLGGEGEQF
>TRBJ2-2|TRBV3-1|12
ASSHGGGTGELF
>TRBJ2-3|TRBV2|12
AMDSGTITDTQY
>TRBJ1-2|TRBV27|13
ASSPLQAAGRGYT
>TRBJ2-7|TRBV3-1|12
ASSQGGVLYEQY
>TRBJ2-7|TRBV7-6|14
ASSPDPGGSSYEQY
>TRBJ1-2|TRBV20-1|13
SAKQGVLSNYGYT
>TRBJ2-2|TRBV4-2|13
ASSRLAENTGELF
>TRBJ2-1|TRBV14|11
ASSRGLINEQF
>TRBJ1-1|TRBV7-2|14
ASSPVSLRRSTEAF
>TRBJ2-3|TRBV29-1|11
SVDQRGTDTQY
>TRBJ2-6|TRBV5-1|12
ASRDRSGANVLT
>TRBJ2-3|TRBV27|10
ASSHRADTQY
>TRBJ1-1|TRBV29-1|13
SVEYGESMNTEAF
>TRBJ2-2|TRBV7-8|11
ASSLVRGVRLF
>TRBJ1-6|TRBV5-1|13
ASSWGDRADSPLH
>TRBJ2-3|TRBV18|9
ASSDGDTQY
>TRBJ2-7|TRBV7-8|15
ASSLGAQGGTAYEQY
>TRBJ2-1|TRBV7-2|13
ASSQGASSYNEQF
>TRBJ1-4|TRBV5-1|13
ASKQRTGSNEKLF
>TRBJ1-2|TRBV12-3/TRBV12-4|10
ASSRQGRGYT
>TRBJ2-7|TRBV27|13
ASYSGTSGSYEQY
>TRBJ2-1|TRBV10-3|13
AISEKLASGNEQF
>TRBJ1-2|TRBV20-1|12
SASPRQAGYGYT
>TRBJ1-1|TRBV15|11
ATSTTGQPEAF
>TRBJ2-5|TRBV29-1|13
SVAWGSSGKETQY
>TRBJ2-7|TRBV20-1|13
SARPYPGASYEQY
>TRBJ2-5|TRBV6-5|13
ASSYGGPPLETQY
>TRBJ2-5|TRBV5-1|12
ASSLVPGPETQY
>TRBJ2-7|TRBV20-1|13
SARGARQSVDEQY
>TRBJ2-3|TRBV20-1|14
SARDLAGEWADTQY
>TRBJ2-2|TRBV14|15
ASSDRTSGRLTGELF
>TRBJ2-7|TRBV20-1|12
SAARQGIRPEQY
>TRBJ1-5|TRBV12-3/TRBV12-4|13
ASRGQGISNQPQH
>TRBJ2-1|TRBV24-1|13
ATSDTASSYNEQF
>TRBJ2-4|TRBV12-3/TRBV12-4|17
ASKQGGLAGELAKNIQY
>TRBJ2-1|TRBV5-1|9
ASSQMDEQF
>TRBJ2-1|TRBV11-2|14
ASSTTGGSGYDEQF
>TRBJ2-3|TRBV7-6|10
ASSFLADTQY
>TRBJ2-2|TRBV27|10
ASSLVTRELF